The entry below gives a single T cell receptor beta chain sequence along with its context. Its antigen is not identified. The CDR3 is 15 amino acids. Germline-derived CDR1 and CDR2 are SQVTM and ANQGSEA. Trimming removed 4 bases from V and 0 bases from J, with 13 bases in between. Regarding time point: persistent/refractory GD, antithyroid drugs over 5 years with positive TRAb. PBMC RNA was the source of the TCR library. Diagnoses of Graves' disease were made by American Thyroid Association guidelines. These data originate in a study of regulatory T cells in long-lasting Graves disease. Arm-PCR of CDR3 regions with iRepertoire HTBI primers generated TCR beta libraries. As handled by the study authors: Taken together, the samples had roughly 63 TRBV and more than 12 TRBJ segments identified. TCRdb reprocessed the multiplex PCR reads via MiXCR and lists one record per CDR3 protein. What appears here as the V and J calls and clone size reflects TCRdb's work, not the paper's. The sample lists more than 350,000 distinct CDR3 sequences, approximately 22% occurring once.

Points from the study as a whole: TRBV28, TRBJ1-2 and TRBJ2-5 were favored in persistent disease. Persistent patients shared thousands of public clonotypes among themselves. Newly diagnosed patients shared fewer, at about a thousand.

The chain carries TRBV29-1 and TRBJ2-1; D call uncertain. The receptor's source is a female donor with Graves disease. Source: peripheral blood mononuclear cells (PBMCs), taken when the disease was refractory, from a patient treated with antithyroid drugs. The CDR3 DNA follows: TGCAGCGTTGTGCCGACAAGAACCTCCTACAATGAGCAGTTCTTC. Its protein is CSVVPTRTSYNEQFF.